These T cell receptor beta chains were read from a single sample in a study of regulatory T cells in long-lasting Graves disease. One entry per CDR3 protein, called by TCRdb with MiXCR from the multiplex PCR reads. There are under 450,000 distinct CDR3 sequences in the sample; roughly a quarter occur only once, and roughly 30% lies in the top ten. The source was peripheral blood mononuclear cells (PBMCs), collected when the disease was refractory, from a patient treated with antithyroid drugs. The receptors derive from a female donor with Graves disease. Both conserved end residues are part of each CDR3. A D gene is named only where the DNA matches it firmly. The listing skips clone size in some rows; elsewhere it reads once, few, many or a size class.

len | j_gene | v_gene | abundance | d_gene | CDR3nt | CDR3aa
13 | TRBJ2-3 | TRBV2 | few | TRBD1 | TGTGCCAGCAGTGGACAGGGTTTAGATACGCAGTATTTT | CASSGQGLDTQYF
13 | TRBJ1-1 | TRBV5-1 | many | - | TGCGCCAGTTTCCAGGGTATGAACACTGAAGCTTTCTTT | CASFQGMNTEAFF
10 | TRBJ1-1 | TRBV29-1 | - | - | TGCAGCGTTGTGGACACTGAAGCTTTCTTT | CSVVDTEAFF
17 | TRBJ2-5 | TRBV9 | few | - | TGTGCCAGCAGCCCGCTTGGTCTAGCGACGATCCAAGAGACCCAGTACTTC | CASSPLGLATIQETQYF
15 | TRBJ1-5 | TRBV4-1 | - | - | TGCGCCAGCAGCCAAGATCCCAGGGGCGTTCAGCCCCAGCATTTT | CASSQDPRGVQPQHF
15 | TRBJ2-7 | TRBV6-1 | few | TRBD1 | TGTGCCAGCAGTGGGTCCGGGACAGCTTCCTACGAGCAGTACTTC | CASSGSGTASYEQYF
15 | TRBJ2-7 | TRBV28 | few | - | TGTGCCAGCAGTGGGGGGGGCCTAGTGGGCTACGAGCAGTACTTC | CASSGGGLVGYEQYF
13 | TRBJ1-1 | TRBV20-1 | many | - | TGCAGTGCAACTCTTGTCAATTTTGCTGAAGCTTTCTTT | CSATLVNFAEAFF
13 | TRBJ2-1 | TRBV29-1 | - | - | TGCAGCGTTGTACAGGACGTCTACAATGAGCAGTTCTTC | CSVVQDVYNEQFF
17 | TRBJ2-5 | TRBV7-2 | many | TRBD2 | TGTGCCAGCAGCTTAGCCGGAGTGGGACTAGTCCAAGAGACCCAGTACTTC | CASSLAGVGLVQETQYF
15 | TRBJ2-2 | TRBV2 | few | - | TGTGCCAGCACGGACGGGGGCGCGAACACCGGGGAGCTGTTTTTT | CASTDGGANTGELFF
14 | TRBJ1-2 | TRBV18 | few | - | TGTGCCAGCTCACCACAAATGGCAGGTGATGGCTACACCTTC | CASSPQMAGDGYTF
13 | TRBJ2-7 | TRBV24-1 | few | - | TGTGCCACCAGTGATAGGGCTACCGGAGAGCAGTACTTC | CATSDRATGEQYF
18 | TRBJ2-3 | TRBV29-1 | - | - | TGCAGCGTTGAAGAGACTAATCCACACCCGCGGCCCGCAGATACGCAGTATTTT | CSVEETNPHPRPADTQYF
13 | TRBJ1-2 | TRBV6-5 | few | - | TGTGCCAGCAGTTCAAGGGTTAAGGAAGGCTACACCTTC | CASSSRVKEGYTF
12 | TRBJ2-1 | TRBV19 | few | TRBD2 | TGTGCCAGCAGTAGCGGGAACAATGAGCAGTTCTTC | CASSSGNNEQFF
13 | TRBJ1-3 | TRBV7-2 | few | - | TGTGCCAGCAGCCCCACCGTCGTAAACACCATATATTTT | CASSPTVVNTIYF
14 | TRBJ2-2 | TRBV12-3/TRBV12-4 | many | - | TGTGCCAGCAGCTTAGTCGGGGGCACCGGGGAGCTGTTTTTT | CASSLVGGTGELFF
16 | TRBJ2-7 | TRBV18 | - | - | TGTGCCAGCTCACCACTCCATGGCGGAACAAACTACGAGCAGTACTTC | CASSPLHGGTNYEQYF
17 | TRBJ2-4 | TRBV15 | few | - | TGTGCCACCAGCAGAGATCAAATCGGGAGCCACAAAAACATTCAGTACTTC | CATSRDQIGSHKNIQYF
12 | TRBJ2-7 | TRBV28 | many | - | TGTGCCAGCAGTTTATTATCGCGCGAGCAGTACTTC | CASSLLSREQYF
13 | TRBJ1-2 | TRBV12-3/TRBV12-4 | many | TRBD1 | TGTGCCAGCAGCCTCGGACAGGGTGCAGGCTACACCTTC | CASSLGQGAGYTF